This T cell receptor (beta chain) is drawn from a study of graft-versus-host responses after intestinal transplantation. Study information: For approximately three years after anti-thymocyte globulin induction, all recipients took tacrolimus and steroids.

This table comes from immunoSEQ multiplex PCR, and its TCRdb copy is limited to in-frame clones, with some not included. The sample carries 3,500 to 5,000 clones, nearly 85% recorded once. V was cut by 5 bases and J by 0 bases, with 9 bases left in between. CDR3 length: 14 amino acids. Germline V gene data show CDR1 as MRHNA and CDR2 as SNTAGT. This clone came up a few times. Specified time point: postoperative day 105 after intestinal transplantation (dayNNNN = postoperative day). Lymphocytes from graft epithelium and lamina propria were isolated. Here the sequenced sample was ileum tissue, taken 105 days after intestinal transplantation. This TCR came from a human patient who received an intestinal transplant, so some T cells may come from the graft donor. The J gene is TRBJ2-3, the V gene TRBV6-4; the D is unclear. CDR3 region: CASSPHDSTDTQYF. CDR3 coding DNA: TGTGCCAGCAGTCCACACGATAGCACAGATACGCAGTATTTT.